One and the same sample provided the 26 T cell receptor beta chains below, sequenced in a study of blood T cell repertoires in COVID-19 (dated by TCRdb to the early 2020s). Library method: the immunoSEQ multiplex PCR assay. The clones in this table, taken by TCRdb from immuneACCESS, are in-frame only. Not every clone is retained; where verified, under half of the shortfall comes from an unresolved V gene, and the cause of the rest is unknown. The sample table records around 70,000 clones; 82% of these occur just once. The leading ten clones occupy under 2% of the sample. The sample consisted of peripheral blood. These TCRs come from a woman in her sixties with acute or convalescent COVID-19.

This clone was found a few times. CDR3 in amino acids: CASSVVDTGELFF. In nucleotides, the CDR3 is TGTGCCAGCAGCGTAGTAGACACCGGGGAGCTGTTTTTT. J is TRBJ2-2 and V is TRBV9; D ambiguous. Germline CDR1 SGDLS, CDR2 YYNGEE. This CDR3 has 13 amino acids. V dropped 0 bases and J dropped 3 bases, with 3 bases sitting between them. The full variable domain, its missing parts supplied by reference TRBV9 and TRBJ2-2, is DSGVTQTPKHLITATGQRVTLRCSPRSGDLSVYWYQQSLDQGLQFLIQYYNGEERAKGNILERFSAQQFPDLHSELNLSSLELGDSALYFCASSVVDTGELFFGEGSRLTVL.

The rearrangement uses TRBV2 and TRBJ2-7, with D hard to call. The CDR3 sequence is 12 residues long. Trimming cost V 4 bases and J 1 base, with 5 bases left between them. CDR1 and CDR2 (germline): SNHLY, FYNNEI. For the CDR3, the DNA is TGTGCCAGCAGTGCCCAATCCTACGAGCAGTACTTC. Encoded protein: CASSAQSYEQYF.

CDR3 sequence: CASSKQGTNTEAFF. CDR3 coding DNA: TGCGCCAGCAGCAAACAGGGAACGAACACTGAAGCTTTCTTT. The chain recombines TRBV5-1 with TRBJ1-1; possible D gene TRBD1, 6 bases. Germline CDR1 reads SGHRS; CDR2 reads YFSETQ. CDR3 length: 14 amino acids. V was trimmed by 4 bases and J by 1 base, leaving 11 bases between them.

The chain couples TRBV5-6 to TRBJ1-2, with D possibly matching TRBD1 (5 bases). The CDR3 runs to 14 residues. Trimming removed 0 bases at V and 8 bases at J, with 14 bases between. The germline V gene encodes CDR1 SGHDT and CDR2 YYEEEE. The CDR3 protein is CASSLVQGLRGYTF. CDR3 nucleotide sequence: TGTGCCAGCAGCTTGGTCCAGGGATTAAGGGGCTACACCTTC.

Written as DNA, the CDR3 is TGTGCCAGCAGCCTCACAGGGAGTCTTTCACCCCTCCACTTT. As protein: CASSLTGSLSPLHF. This chain uses TRBV11-2 with TRBJ1-6; D is possibly TRBD1 (6 bases). This CDR3 contains 14 residues. V lost 5 bases to trimming and J lost 9 bases, with 14 bases between them. Germline loops: CDR1 SGHAT, CDR2 FQNNGV. The variable domain in full, completed from reference TRBV11-2 and TRBJ1-6, reads EAGVAQSPRYKIIEKRQSVAFWCNPISGHATLYWYQQILGQGPKLLIQFQNNGVVDDSQLPKDRFSAERLKGVDSTLKIQPAKLEDSAVYLCASSLTGSLSPLHFGNGTRLTVT.

CDR3 DNA: TGTGCCAGCAGCTTGGGGACTAGCGCCCAATCCGGGCAGTACTTC. Translating gives CASSLGTSAQSGQYF. V gene TRBV5-4 combines with J gene TRBJ2-7; TRBD2 aligns across 9 bases. V lost 0 bases, J lost 9 bases, and 10 bases stayed unmatched. The CDR3 runs 15 residues. CDR1 is SGHNT, CDR2 YYREEE, per germline (reference sequence).

The chain uses TRBV19 and TRBJ2-7; D is ambiguous. Germline CDR1 is LNHDA and CDR2 is SQIVND (reference sequence). The CDR3 totals 12 residues. The V end was cut by 8 bases, the J end by 4 bases, with 12 bases between. The CDR3 nucleotides read TGTGCCAGTGGCCCCCCACAATACGAGCAGTACTTC. It codes for CASGPPQYEQYF.

CDR3 nucleotide sequence: TGCGCCAGCGTTGGACTTTCCGGGACTGAAGCTTTCTTT. It is translated as CASVGLSGTEAFF. V usage is TRBV5-1 and J usage is TRBJ1-1, with D hard to call. The CDR3 is 13 residues long. Trimming shortened V by 7 bases and J by 5 bases, and 15 bases separated the two germline ends. Germline V gives CDR1 SGHRS, CDR2 YFSETQ.

DNA for the CDR3: TGTGCCAGCAGCTTGAGCGGGGGCCCCACAGATACGCAGTATTTT. Its protein product is CASSLSGGPTDTQYF. This chain joins TRBV7-8 and TRBJ2-3, with 8 bases that match TRBD2. The germline gives CDR1 SGHVS, CDR2 FQNEAQ. Germline trimming cut 3 bases from V and 2 bases from J; bases unmatched to any gene: 4. There are 15 residues in the CDR3.

This chain connects TRBV9 to TRBJ1-4, with no clear D. The V and J ends lost 1 base and 5 bases respectively, with 12 bases between them. This CDR3 region has 15 residues. Germline CDR1 and CDR2: SGDLS and YYNGEE. CDR3 in amino acids: CASSVLADFNEKLFF. CDR3 nucleotide sequence: TGTGCCAGCAGCGTACTGGCCGACTTCAATGAAAAACTGTTTTTT.

This clone has only one observation. The J gene is TRBJ1-5, the V gene TRBV4-2; D is possibly TRBD1 (5 bases). This CDR3 has 15 amino acids. Germline V lookup: CDR1 LGHNA, CDR2 YNFKEQ. V lost 0 bases and J lost 3, with 9 bases in between. The CDR3, as DNA: TGTGCCAGCAGCCAAGAAGGGGATAACAATCAGCCCCAGCATTTT. Protein product: CASSQEGDNNQPQHF.

This chain joins TRBV7-6 and TRBJ1-1; TRBD1 is a possible D gene (5 bases). V was shortened by 5 bases and J by 0 bases, with 7 bases between the two germline ends. The CDR3 extends over 13 amino acids. Germline loops: CDR1 SGHVS, CDR2 FNYEAQ. The CDR3 coding sequence is TGTGCCAGCAGCCAGGACATGAACACTGAAGCTTTCTTT. The encoded protein is CASSQDMNTEAFF.

The V gene is TRBV7-3, the J gene TRBJ2-7, with 9 bases that match TRBD2. With 5 bases clipped from V and 2 bases from J, the junction kept 10 bases outside the gene matches. Germline values: CDR1 SGHTA, CDR2 FQGTGA. The CDR3 is 16 amino acids. The CDR3 DNA sequence: TGTGCCAGCAGCCTCTCCCCGCTAGCGGGGACCTACGAGCAGTACTTC. It encodes CASSLSPLAGTYEQYF.

This clone appeared a few times. V and J are TRBV19 and TRBJ2-1; perhaps TRBD1 as D (7 bases). The CDR3 sequence is 16 residues long. The V and J ends lost 1 base and 7 bases respectively, with 17 bases between them. The germline CDR1 and CDR2 sequences are LNHDA and SQIVND (reference sequence). This chain's CDR3 is CASSIAPAPGGNEQFF. The CDR3, as DNA: TGTGCCAGTAGTATAGCCCCAGCGCCAGGGGGGAATGAGCAGTTCTTC.

The chain links TRBV5-6 to TRBJ2-1; TRBD2 aligns across 11 bases. In germline, CDR1 is SGHDT, CDR2 YYEEEE. The CDR3 has 17 residues. The trim removed 0 bases at V and 9 bases at J, leaving 11 bases unmatched. DNA for the CDR3: TGTGCCAGCAGCTTGGACCTCGTAGCGGGAGGGCCGAGTGAGCAGTTCTTC. It encodes CASSLDLVAGGPSEQFF.

This clone was picked up many times. V gene TRBV12-3 or TRBV12-4 combines with J gene TRBJ2-2; D unresolved. CDR3 length: 12 amino acids. Trimming stripped 10 bases from V and 6 bases from J, with 12 bases between. The CDR3: CATSFFPGELFF. CDR3 DNA sequence: TGTGCCACCTCCTTCTTTCCCGGGGAGCTGTTTTTT.

This chain joins TRBV2 and TRBJ1-1; D is ambiguous. The length of the CDR3 is 13 residues. CDR1 is SNHLY, CDR2 FYNNEI, per germline. V was cut by 7 bases and J by 0 bases, with 9 bases left in between. Written as DNA, the CDR3 is TGTGCCAGCATTGTCGAGGTGAACACTGAAGCTTTCTTT. Protein product: CASIVEVNTEAFF.

The chain joins TRBV28 to TRBJ2-7; 10 nucleotides line up with TRBD1. CDR3 length: 15 residues. J lost 11 bases, V lost 4 bases, and 14 bases had no gene match. Germline values: CDR1 MDHEN, CDR2 SYDVKM. The CDR3 sequence: CASSSPGTGANGEYF. DNA of the CDR3: TGTGCCAGCAGTTCCCCCGGGACAGGGGCCAATGGGGAGTACTTC. Looking up the rest from reference TRBV28 and TRBJ2-7 gives the full variable domain: DVKVTQSSRYLVKRTGEKVFLECVQDMDHENMFWYRQDPGLGLRLIYFSYDVKMKEKGDIPEGYSVSREKKERFSLILESASTNQTSMYLCASSSPGTGANGEYFGPGTRLTVT.

The J gene is TRBJ2-7, the V gene TRBV4-1; TRBD2 matches at 10 bases. The CDR3 sequence is 15 residues long. Germline assignment: CDR1 MGHRA and CDR2 YSYEKL. Unmatched junction bases numbered 2, after V lost 1 base and J lost 2 bases. The CDR3 DNA is TGCGCCAGCAGCCAAGGGACTAGCGGACCCTACGAGCAGTACTTC. Its translation is CASSQGTSGPYEQYF.

The rearrangement uses TRBV27 and TRBJ1-5, with D maybe TRBD1 (6 bases). The CDR3 totals 15 residues. In germline, CDR1 is MNHEY, CDR2 SMNVEV (reference sequence). V lost 6 bases, J lost 3 bases, and 15 bases lay in between. The CDR3 spells CASSGQGKLNQPQHF. CDR3 bases: TGTGCCAGCAGCGGCCAGGGGAAGCTCAATCAGCCCCAGCATTTT.

The V call is TRBV24-1, the J call TRBJ1-4; 9 bases are a match to TRBD1. CDR3 length: 20 residues. V lost 5 bases and J lost 1; bases outside the gene matches: 16. CDR1 is KGHDR, CDR2 SFDVKD, per germline. The CDR3 spells CATSAGRGQGSKGTNEKLFF. The DNA for the CDR3 is TGTGCCACCAGTGCCGGGCGGGGACAGGGAAGTAAAGGAACTAATGAAAAACTGTTTTTT.

This clone appeared a few times. CDR3 coding DNA: TGCGCCAGCAGCACCGACTCGTGGACAGGCTCTGGAAACACCATATATTTT. Amino acid sequence: CASSTDSWTGSGNTIYF. V and J are TRBV5-1 and TRBJ1-3; 7 bases align to TRBD1. Trimming took 4 bases from V and 0 from J; bases not matched to a gene: 10. The germline gives CDR1 SGHRS, CDR2 YFSETQ. This CDR3 is built from 17 residues.

This clone was detected a few times. The chain links TRBV7-3 to TRBJ2-1; 9 bases are shared with TRBD1. The CDR3 loop spans 15 amino acids. After removal of 2 bases from V and 6 bases from J, the junction contained 5 bases not matched to a gene. Germline CDR1 reads SGHTA; CDR2 reads FQGTGA. The DNA for the CDR3 is TGTGCCAGCAGCTTAGGGACAGGGACCCTCAATGAGCAGTTCTTC. As protein: CASSLGTGTLNEQFF. Complete variable domain (other parts from reference TRBV7-3 and TRBJ2-1): GAGVSQTPSNKVTEKGKYVELRCDPISGHTALYWYRQSLGQGPEFLIYFQGTGAADDSGLPNDRFFAVRPEGSVSTLKIQRTERGDSAVYLCASSLGTGTLNEQFFGPGTRLTVL.

This clone was seen a few times. The CDR3 region has the DNA TGTGCCAGCAGTGAAGGAGGGACTCACTATGGCTACACCTTC. This codes for CASSEGGTHYGYTF. The chain combines TRBV6-1 with TRBJ1-2, with a possible D match to TRBD1 (5 bases). The CDR3 is 14 amino acids. CDR1 is MNHNS and CDR2 is SASEGT in the germline V gene. Trimming took off 1 base at V and 3 bases at J, with 9 bases between the two ends.

This chain joins TRBV7-9 and TRBJ2-2; D call uncertain. In germline, CDR1 is SEHNR, CDR2 FQNEAQ (reference sequence). The CDR3 extends over 14 amino acids. Trimming removed 4 bases from V and 5 bases from J, with 11 bases in between. The CDR3 DNA reads as TGTGCCAGCAGCTCCTTGAGGTCAACCGGGGAGCTGTTTTTT. This translates into CASSSLRSTGELFF.

This clone occurred once. The chain links TRBV19 to TRBJ1-5; D gene ambiguous. Germline-derived CDR1 and CDR2 are LNHDA and SQIVND (reference sequence). V was trimmed by 3 bases and J by 7 bases, leaving 13 bases between them. This CDR3 contains 14 residues. As DNA, the CDR3 is TGTGCCAGTAGTATGGCGCAAGGCGGGCAGCCCCAGCATTTT. The encoded protein is CASSMAQGGQPQHF. Supplemented by reference TRBV19 and TRBJ1-5, the full variable domain reads DGGITQSPKYLFRKEGQNVTLSCEQNLNHDAMYWYRQDPGQGLRLIYYSQIVNDFQKGDIAEGYSVSREKKESFPLTVTSAQKNPTAFYLCASSMAQGGQPQHFGDGTRLSIL.